These T cell receptor beta chains were read from a single sample in a study of PD-1 blockade in classical Hodgkin lymphoma. Clones were sequenced by immunoSEQ multiplex PCR, and TCRdb holds only the in-frame ones, with some missing. The profile covers thousands of clones, with around 78% appearing a single time and roughly 8.1% taken by the ten largest. Sequenced input: peripheral blood mononuclear cells (PBMCs). The receptors stem from a human donor with classical Hodgkin lymphoma. Each CDR3 is given with its conserved first and last residue. D genes are given only for firm matches. Not every row has a clone size; where given, it reads once, few, many or a size class.

v_call	cdr3_length	j_call	d_call	clone_size	cdr3_nt	cdr3_aa
TRBV4-2	16	TRBJ2-6	TRBD2	.	TGTGCCAGCAGCCACGAGGGAGGGACTGGGGCCAACGTCCTGACTTTC	CASSHEGGTGANVLTF
TRBV5-1	16	TRBJ1-1	.	.	TGCGCCAGCAGCACAGGTCCGGGTGGGGAGAACACTGAAGCTTTCTTT	CASSTGPGGENTEAFF
TRBV2	14	TRBJ2-5	.	.	TGTGCCAGCAGTGAACTGACAGTCCAAGAGACCCAGTACTTC	CASSELTVQETQYF
TRBV2	13	TRBJ1-4	TRBD1	.	TGTGCCAGCACAGGGGGCGCAGATGAAAAACTGTTTTTT	CASTGGADEKLFF
TRBV6-1	14	TRBJ2-3	.	.	TGTGCCAGCAGTAGTGGAGGTAACACAGATACGCAGTATTTT	CASSSGGNTDTQYF
TRBV10-3	13	TRBJ2-5	.	.	TGTGCCATCAGTGCCAGGGGTGGAGAGACCCAGTACTTC	CAISARGGETQYF
TRBV11-3	15	TRBJ2-4	.	.	TGTGCCAGCAGCCGAGGTGGTGGGGAAGAAAACATTCAGTACTTC	CASSRGGGEENIQYF
TRBV13	16	TRBJ2-4	.	.	TGTGCCAGCACCTGGGGAGGGGGCGAGTCCAAAAACATTCAGTACTTC	CASTWGGGESKNIQYF
TRBV5-1	14	TRBJ2-1	TRBD1	once	TGCGCCAGCAGCTTCCGGGACAGGGACAATGAGCAGTTCTTC	CASSFRDRDNEQFF
TRBV18	14	TRBJ2-7	.	once	TGTGCCAGCTCACCAGACAGTTACTCCTACGAGCAGTACTTC	CASSPDSYSYEQYF
TRBV5-8	14	TRBJ2-5	.	.	TGTGCCAGCAGCCGGGGTACATTCTGGGAGACCCAGTACTTC	CASSRGTFWETQYF
TRBV6-1	11	TRBJ2-7	.	.	TGTGCCAGCACACAATCCTACGAGCAGTACTTC	CASTQSYEQYF
TRBV11-1	15	TRBJ1-2	TRBD1	.	TGTGCCAGCAGCTTCGGACAGGGCAGTTATTATGGCTACACCTTC	CASSFGQGSYYGYTF
TRBV7-6	12	TRBJ2-1	.	.	TGTGCCAGCAGGAGCGACGGGTATGAGCAGTTCTTC	CASRSDGYEQFF
TRBV5-1	15	TRBJ2-2	.	.	TGCGCCAGCAGCCCTTGGGGGGAGATTGCCGGGGAGCTGTTTTTT	CASSPWGEIAGELFF
TRBV2	14	TRBJ2-7	.	.	TGTGCCAGCAGCCTGGTGAGGGGGTCGGGGGAGCAGTACTTC	CASSLVRGSGEQYF
TRBV5-4	14	TRBJ2-7	TRBD1	.	TGTGCCAGCAGCTTCGGACAGGGGGGATACGAGCAGTACTTC	CASSFGQGGYEQYF
TRBV7-2	15	TRBJ2-1	.	.	TGTGCCAGCAGCTTAGACGGGGGGCCTTACAATGAGCAGTTCTTC	CASSLDGGPYNEQFF
TRBV7-2	15	TRBJ1-1	.	.	TGTGCCAGCAGCTTAGCGAGAGGGGGAACGGGAGAAGCTTTCTTT	CASSLARGGTGEAFF
TRBV28	15	TRBJ2-3	TRBD2	once	TGTGCCAGCAGTCCCGGACTAGCGAGCACAGATACGCAGTATTTT	CASSPGLASTDTQYF
TRBV15	14	TRBJ2-1	.	.	TGTGCCACCAGCAGAGATTTAGCCCTTTATGAGCAGTTCTTC	CATSRDLALYEQFF
TRBV18	12	TRBJ2-3	.	.	TGTGCCAGCTCACCACCAGGAGATACGCAGTATTTT	CASSPPGDTQYF
TRBV2	13	TRBJ2-1	TRBD2	.	TGTGCCAGCTTAGCGGGACCCTACAATGAGCAGTTCTTC	CASLAGPYNEQFF